Listed here is a single TCR beta chain. Its matching antigen is unknown. Sample time point: week 47, end of study. Vaccinated patients received 300 ug of mutant IDH1 20-mer peptide per dose, with topical imiquimod. Patients were given eight vaccinations, scheduled in weeks 1, 3, 5, 7, 11, 15, 19 and 23. Using immunoSEQ multiplex PCR, the repertoire was profiled, and TCRdb retains in-frame clones only, with some absent. In the table there are over 80,000 clones, 81% of which are singletons. This sample was taken from a study of a mutant IDH1 vaccine in newly diagnosed glioma. In germline, CDR1 is SGHNT, CDR2 YENEEA. The CDR3 spans 16 residues. Losses at the gene ends were 5 bases for V and 4 bases for J; bases not matched to a gene: 6.

The input for sequencing was PBMCs, taken from a glioma patient whose treatment included an IDH1 peptide vaccine. The TCR sequence derives from a man aged 35 to 55 with glioma. The chain combines TRBV11-3 with TRBJ2-3, with 13 bases aligning to TRBD2. The CDR3 loop is CASSPGLAGDPDTQYF. CDR3 coding DNA: TGTGCCAGCAGCCCCGGACTAGCGGGAGACCCAGATACGCAGTATTTT.